The subject of this entry is one T cell receptor (beta chain). The source of the sample is a study of cytomegalovirus exposure and HLA in healthy donors. Study as a whole: A prior study identified 117 million unique TCR beta sequences from 200 million or so T cells.

The PCR employed 60 Vbeta primers together with 13 Jbeta primers. As handled by the study authors: A later analysis tallied 65 million to 85 million unique TCR beta chains, approximately 11 million of them shared. TCRdb keeps only in-frame clones here, not all; method: immunoSEQ multiplex PCR. D and trimming come from the DNA, and the V and J calls and clone size come from that table. Here the sample spans around 82,000 clones, about 79% being singletons. Everyone who donated was a healthy bone marrow donor. The CDR3 length is 15 residues. V was shortened by 5 bases and J by 2 bases, with 10 bases between the two germline ends. Germline CDR1 SGHTA, CDR2 FQGNSA.

This chain connects TRBV7-2 to TRBJ2-6; a possible D gene is TRBD1 (6 bases). The sequenced sample consisted of PBMCs. The TCR comes from a male donor in good health and CMV-seropositive. As DNA, the CDR3 is TGTGCCAGCAGCGTGGACAGACCTGGGGCCAACGTCCTGACTTTC. Translating it yields CASSVDRPGANVLTF.